The rows below give T cell receptor beta chains drawn from one sample of a study of blood T cell repertoires in COVID-19. Method: immunoSEQ multiplex PCR; TCRdb's copy keeps in-frame clones and lacks some. The table records around 250,000 clones, about 90% of them present only once. Sequencing used PBMCs or T cells enriched from blood (not recorded which). These receptor sequences come from a woman aged 40 to 49 who had been exposed to COVID-19. The CDR3 runs from the conserved cysteine through the conserved F or W. Each record gives: V gene, CDR3 length, J gene, D gene, clone size, CDR3 DNA, CDR3 protein. A D gene is named only where the DNA matches it firmly. Some rows mark clone size as missing; the rest say once, few, many or name a class of expanded clone.

TRBV11-3	14	TRBJ1-1	NA	NA	TGTGCCAGCAGCTTAGGAGGGAGACGGACTGAAGCTTTCTTT	CASSLGGRRTEAFF
TRBV28	17	TRBJ1-3	NA	NA	TGTGCCAGCAGTTATGGCTTCGCAGGGGCAGCTGGAAACACCATATATTTT	CASSYGFAGAAGNTIYF
TRBV7-9	15	TRBJ1-4	NA	NA	TGTGCCAGCAGCTTAGAGTACAGGGCGGGCGAAAAACTGTTTTTT	CASSLEYRAGEKLFF
TRBV28	14	TRBJ1-1	TRBD1	NA	TGTGCCAGCAGTTTCGCTCAGACAGGGTCAAGGGCTTTCTTT	CASSFAQTGSRAFF
TRBV29-1	14	TRBJ1-1	NA	NA	TGCAGCGTCCAAACAGGGAGGGCGGACACTGAAGCTTTCTTT	CSVQTGRADTEAFF
TRBV7-2	13	TRBJ2-1	NA	NA	TGTGCCAGCAGCTTAGGCTGGGAGAATGAGCAGTTCTTC	CASSLGWENEQFF
TRBV5-1	13	TRBJ2-7	NA	NA	TGCGCCAGCAGCTTCTACGACAGCTACGAGCAGTACTTC	CASSFYDSYEQYF
TRBV30	14	TRBJ2-7	NA	NA	TGTGCCTGGATGCCGCTATCTGATCGAGGCGAGCAGTACTTC	CAWMPLSDRGEQYF
TRBV18	15	TRBJ1-4	NA	NA	TGTGCCAGCTCACCGGCAGATTTGTTTAATGAAAAACTGTTTTTT	CASSPADLFNEKLFF
TRBV5-1	14	TRBJ1-1	NA	NA	TGCGCCAGCAGCGTAAAGGGGGATTGGACTGAAGCTTTCTTT	CASSVKGDWTEAFF
TRBV5-1	14	TRBJ2-5	NA	NA	TGTGCCAGCAGCTTGGTCGGGGATCAAGAGACCCAGTACTTC	CASSLVGDQETQYF
TRBV13	14	TRBJ2-3	NA	NA	TGTGCCAGCCAGGGGGCGGGGGTGGCAGATACGCAGTATTTT	CASQGAGVADTQYF
TRBV5-1	15	TRBJ2-1	NA	NA	TGCGCCAGCAGCTTGATCGGGGAACTGTACAATGAGCAGTTCTTC	CASSLIGELYNEQFF
TRBV28	13	TRBJ1-2	NA	once	TGTGCCAGCAGTCGAGAGGGAAACTATGGCTACACCTTC	CASSREGNYGYTF
TRBV7-2	13	TRBJ2-5	NA	NA	TGTGCCAGCAGCTTAGAGTTCGGGGAGACCCAGTACTTC	CASSLEFGETQYF
TRBV9	14	TRBJ1-3	NA	NA	TGTGCCAGCAGCCCTCAGACCCACGGAGACACCATATATTTT	CASSPQTHGDTIYF
TRBV7-3	13	TRBJ1-2	TRBD1	NA	TGTGCCAGCAGCCCCCGGACAGGGGATGGCTACACCTTC	CASSPRTGDGYTF
TRBV28	16	TRBJ1-3	NA	NA	TGTGCCAGCAGTTTTTTTAGCGTAACCTCTGGAAACACCATATATTTT	CASSFFSVTSGNTIYF
TRBV6-5	14	TRBJ1-2	NA	NA	TGTGCCAGCAGTTCGGGAAACCTTAACTATGGCTACACCTTC	CASSSGNLNYGYTF
TRBV3-1/TRBV3-2	16	TRBJ1-3	TRBD1	once	TGTGCCAGCAGCCAAGAAAAGGGGGCGGTTGGAAACACCATATATTTT	CASSQEKGAVGNTIYF
TRBV28	16	TRBJ1-6	TRBD1	NA	TGTGCCATCAACAAACCCTCCGGGACAGCAAATTCACCCCTCCACTTT	CAINKPSGTANSPLHF
TRBV7-9	15	TRBJ2-2	NA	NA	TGTGCCAGCAGCAGAGAACAGCGGAGGGTCGGGGAGCTGTTTTTT	CASSREQRRVGELFF
TRBV7-9	19	TRBJ2-1	TRBD2	NA	TGTGCCAGCAGCTTAGTTGTTAAACTAGCGGGAGGAAACTACAATGAGCAGTTCTTC	CASSLVVKLAGGNYNEQFF
TRBV4-1	17	TRBJ2-1	TRBD2	NA	TGCGCCAGCAGCCAAGAGGGGGTAGCGGGAGGTCTTAATGAGCAGTTCTTC	CASSQEGVAGGLNEQFF
TRBV11-3	15	TRBJ2-5	TRBD1	once	TGTGCCAGCAGCTTAGGCACAGGGGCGGGAGAGACCCAGTACTTC	CASSLGTGAGETQYF
TRBV29-1	14	TRBJ1-2	TRBD1	NA	TGCAGCGTTGAGGGACAGGGGGCGCCTTATGGCTACACCTTC	CSVEGQGAPYGYTF
TRBV4-3	12	TRBJ1-1	NA	NA	TGCGCCAGCAGCGAGTTGGGAGATGAAGCTTTCTTT	CASSELGDEAFF
TRBV18	16	TRBJ1-1	TRBD1	NA	TGTGCCAGCTCCCAGGGACAGACCCACGTAGACACTGAAGCTTTCTTT	CASSQGQTHVDTEAFF
TRBV5-6	13	TRBJ2-7	NA	NA	TGTGCCAGCAGCCCAGACGGACACTACGAGCAGTACTTC	CASSPDGHYEQYF
TRBV5-6	16	TRBJ1-1	TRBD1	NA	TGTGCCAGCAGCTTGGATCAGGGGGCTGTGAACACTGAAGCTTTCTTT	CASSLDQGAVNTEAFF
TRBV7-9	13	TRBJ2-7	TRBD2	few	TGTGCCAGCAGCTTAGGCTCGGGGGGCGAGCAGTACTTC	CASSLGSGGEQYF
TRBV5-4	15	TRBJ1-2	TRBD1	NA	TGTGCCAGCAGCTTGTGGGGACAGCCACCCTATGGCTACACCTTC	CASSLWGQPPYGYTF
TRBV5-4	17	TRBJ2-6	NA	NA	TGTGCCAGCAGCTTGAGGAGAGACTACTCTGGGGCCAACGTCCTGACTTTC	CASSLRRDYSGANVLTF
TRBV5-1	14	TRBJ2-5	NA	NA	TGTGCCAGCAGCTTGGCCCAAGGGGAAGAGACCCAGTACTTC	CASSLAQGEETQYF
TRBV9	15	TRBJ1-6	TRBD1	NA	TGTGCCAGCAGCGCTCGACAGGGGGCAGGCTCACCCCTCCACTTT	CASSARQGAGSPLHF
TRBV30	14	TRBJ1-2	NA	NA	TGTGCCTGGACGCTCCGAAGGGGGACGAATGGCTACACCTTC	CAWTLRRGTNGYTF
TRBV6-2/TRBV6-3	16	TRBJ2-3	NA	NA	TGTGCCAGCAGTTACGGGCAGGGCAGCTCCAGTGGAACGCAGTATTTT	CASSYGQGSSSGTQYF
TRBV4-3	13	TRBJ2-1	NA	NA	TGCGCCAGCAGCCAAGAAGTAGGGGCTGAGCAGTTCTTC	CASSQEVGAEQFF
TRBV10-2	15	TRBJ2-7	NA	NA	TGCGCCAGCAGTGAGTCAGAGTCACGGGGGTACGAGCAGTACTTC	CASSESESRGYEQYF
TRBV4-1	12	TRBJ2-7	NA	NA	TGCGCCAGCAGCCATGACAGCTACGAGCAGTACTTC	CASSHDSYEQYF
TRBV19	13	TRBJ1-2	NA	few	TGTGCCAGTAGTAACGGGGAGAACTATGGCTACACCTTC	CASSNGENYGYTF
TRBV7-2	14	TRBJ1-2	TRBD1	NA	TGTGCCAGCAGCTTGGGACAGGGGGCGTGGGGCTACACCTTC	CASSLGQGAWGYTF
TRBV6-5	16	TRBJ1-6	NA	NA	TGTGCCAGCAGTTTGGAGCATCCAGACCTTAGGTCACCCCTCCACTTT	CASSLEHPDLRSPLHF
TRBV10-3	12	TRBJ2-3	NA	NA	TGTGCCATCAGTGAGCACCCCGAGTCGCAGTATTTT	CAISEHPESQYF
TRBV6-4	16	TRBJ2-3	TRBD2	NA	TGTGCCAGCAGTGACTCTCCGGGAGGCACCACAGATACGCAGTATTTT	CASSDSPGGTTDTQYF
TRBV5-4	16	TRBJ1-6	TRBD1	once	TGTGCCAGCAGCACCTCCAGACAGGGAAATAATTCACCCCTCCACTTT	CASSTSRQGNNSPLHF
TRBV6-5	14	TRBJ1-1	NA	few	TGTGCCAGCTCCCGGGGTGTGGGTAACCCTGAAGCTTTCTTT	CASSRGVGNPEAFF
TRBV3-1/TRBV3-2	11	TRBJ2-7	NA	once	TGTGCCAGCAGCCGCTACTACGAGCAGTACTTC	CASSRYYEQYF
TRBV7-9	16	TRBJ1-1	NA	NA	TGTGCCAGCAGCCGCGTCAAGCCGGTTGGGGAGACTGAAGCTTTCTTT	CASSRVKPVGETEAFF